This T cell receptor (beta chain) was sequenced in a study of blood T cell repertoires in COVID-19 (dated by TCRdb to 2019 to 2021). In terms of the full investigation: Collaborator samples came from the United States, Italy and Spain and covered acute and convalescent phases of COVID-19. The prospective study material was composed of cDNA or gDNA derived from T cells, B-cell-depleted T cells, or PBMCs. Deeply sampled blood TCRbeta repertoires from subjects exposed to, actively infected with, or recovered from COVID-19 were included in the dataset. The repertoires were released in a freely available public database meant as a resource for research on the immune response to SARS-CoV-2. Samples were obtained from the ongoing ImmuneRACE study (first 160 participants) and from some 1,200 subjects provided by 6 global collaborators. Nearly every sample came with metadata listing a de-identified subject ID, COVID-19 status, age in years and sex. Where available, HLA class I and class II types were taken from metadata supplied by the sample provider and were not determined by assay-based typing.

Collaborating institutions collected whole blood in K2EDTA tubes following their own protocols. For TCRbeta analysis, collaborators shipped samples in one of three forms: frozen whole blood, isolated PBMCs, or DNA extracted from either of those sample types. The CDR3, from cysteine to phenylalanine, totals 15 residues. Only the CDR3 DNA stays, 45 bases, in frame from base 1. The germline V gene encodes CDR1 SGHAT and CDR2 FQNNGV. The V end gives up 5 bases and the J end 4 bases, leaving 5 bases in the junction not matched to a gene. Details on this clone: Its specific antigen is unknown. No per-base quality is available; no much larger clone lies one base away.

Results the study describes overall, beyond this receptor: The quantity of clinical and demographic metadata differed by source and by participant and was supplied without curation.

TCRbeta CDR3 regions were amplified from genomic DNA by means of the immunoSEQ Assay, a bias-controlled multiplex PCR. Concerning the study's data processing: The number of nucleated cells in each sample was estimated from the amplification of reference gene primers within the assay. Sequence reads were collapsed and filtered to measure the absolute abundance of every unique TCRbeta CDR3 rearrangement. Productive Simpson clonality was computed per sample as the square root of Simpson's diversity index over productive rearrangements. Held by TCRdb, this immuneACCESS table contains in-frame sequences only and omits some clones. Under half of the omission traces to an unresolved V gene where checked; the cause of the rest is unknown. The DNA gave D and trimming, while V, J and clone size come from that table. The sample records tens of thousands of clones, 80% to 90% of which are singletons. The ten largest clones capture about 15% of the sample.

This sequence uses TRBV11-2 and TRBJ1-4; 9 bases in the middle match TRBD1. Input material: peripheral blood. This TCR derives from a man of 80 years or more with acute or convalescent COVID-19. CDR3 reads: CASSVQGADNEKLFF. The DNA sequence is given as TGTGCCAGCAGCGTACAGGGGGCAGATAATGAAAAACTGTTTTTT.